Following are 21 T cell receptor beta chains from one sample sequenced in a study of blood T cell repertoires in COVID-19. The repertoire was sequenced with immunoSEQ multiplex PCR; TCRdb's copy has only in-frame clones and lacks some. The repertoire has some 250,000 clones, around 88% of them found once; the top ten carry approximately 3%. Sequenced: peripheral blood. These receptors all stem from a woman aged 25 to 39 who had recovered from COVID-19.

V gene TRBV7-2 combines with J gene TRBJ2-3, with TRBD2 matching 7 bases. The CDR3 extends over 14 amino acids. Germline CDR1 reads SGHTA; CDR2 reads FQGNSA. V lost 4 bases, J lost 4 bases, and 5 bases stayed unmatched. This CDR3 reads CASSYGGDADTQYF. The CDR3 DNA sequence: TGTGCCAGCAGCTATGGGGGGGATGCAGATACGCAGTATTTT.

The gene calls are TRBV19 and TRBJ2-2; D not resolved. Per germline, CDR1 LNHDA and CDR2 SQIVND (reference sequence). This CDR3 comprises 14 residues. V lost 3 bases and J 1 base, leaving 6 bases between the germline ends. In DNA form, the CDR3 reads TGTGCCAGTAGTATGAACTTGAACACCGGGGAGCTGTTTTTT. Translated: CASSMNLNTGELFF.

The chain carries TRBV12-3 or TRBV12-4 and TRBJ1-3; D call uncertain. The CDR3 consists of 13 residues. Trimming removed 6 bases from V and 1 base from J, with 7 bases in between. CDR3 nucleotides: TGTGCCAGCAGCCCCCTGTCTGGAAACACCATATATTTT. It yields the protein CASSPLSGNTIYF.

This sequence joins TRBV4-1 and TRBJ2-5; 10 bases fit TRBD2. Trimming removed 0 bases from V and 2 bases from J; junction bases left unmatched: 6. Germline V gives CDR1 MGHRA, CDR2 YSYEKL. The CDR3 spans 17 residues. The CDR3: CASSQDPAGGLQETQYF. In DNA form, the CDR3 reads TGCGCCAGCAGCCAAGATCCAGCGGGGGGGCTTCAAGAGACCCAGTACTTC.

The rearrangement links TRBV27 to TRBJ1-5, with D maybe TRBD1 (6 bases). CDR1 is MNHEY and CDR2 is SMNVEV in the germline V gene (reference sequence). The CDR3 is made up of 13 amino acids. V shed 6 bases and J shed 7 bases, with 13 bases lying between them. CDR3 DNA sequence: TGTGCCAGCAGCCACAGGGTAGGGCAGCCCCAGCATTTT. This gives the protein CASSHRVGQPQHF.

V and J are TRBV6-6 and TRBJ1-1; D ambiguous. Germline values: CDR1 MNHNY, CDR2 SVGAGI (reference sequence). There are 10 residues in the CDR3. Trimming removed 7 bases at V and 6 bases at J, with 6 bases between. DNA for the CDR3: TGTGCCAGCACCGGTTCTGAAGCTTTCTTT. Translated, it gives CASTGSEAFF.

The count of this clone is one. The V and J genes are TRBV27 and TRBJ2-1, with D maybe TRBD1 (6 bases). The CDR3 is made up of 18 amino acids. V was trimmed by 4 bases and J by 2 bases, leaving 21 bases between them. Germline V gene sequence: CDR1 MNHEY, CDR2 SMNVEV (reference sequence). CDR3 amino acids: CASSWGLSRGGPYNEQFF. CDR3 nucleotide sequence: TGTGCCAGCAGTTGGGGGCTGAGCCGCGGCGGTCCCTACAATGAGCAGTTCTTC.

This clone was detected once. The chain employs TRBV10-1 and TRBJ1-6; D gene uncertain. Trimming shortened V by 0 bases and J by 0 bases, and 12 bases separated the two germline ends. Germline V gives CDR1 WNHNN, CDR2 SYGVQD (reference sequence). This CDR3 comprises 18 residues. The CDR3 here is CASSESFQISSYNSPLHF. The DNA of the CDR3 is TGCGCCAGCAGTGAGTCGTTTCAGATAAGCTCCTATAATTCACCCCTCCACTTT.

This clone was seen only a few times. The rearrangement links TRBV19 to TRBJ2-5, with TRBD2 matching 10 bases. This CDR3 has 15 amino acids. Germline V lookup: CDR1 LNHDA, CDR2 SQIVND (reference sequence). The junction had 11 bases not matched to a gene; V was cut back by 4 bases and J by 9 bases. CDR3 protein: CASSTASGGRVAQYF. In nucleotides, the CDR3 is TGTGCCAGTAGTACGGCTAGCGGGGGACGAGTGGCCCAGTACTTC.

The V and J genes are TRBV21-1 and TRBJ2-7; the table's TRBD1 call for D was not verified on the DNA. TRBV21-1 has pseudogene status. This CDR3 contains 17 residues. In DNA, the CDR3 is TGTGCCAGCAGCAAAAAAGCCCCGCTGAAGTCAGGGAACGAGCAGTACTTC. Protein: CASSKKAPLKSGNEQYF.

The chain combines TRBV3-1 (or the pseudogene TRBV3-2) with TRBJ2-7, with D perhaps TRBD2 (5 bases). CDR3 length equals 15 residues. In germline, CDR1 is LGHDT, CDR2 YNNKEL (reference sequence). Trimming shortened V by 1 base and J by 6 bases, and 16 bases separated the two germline ends. The CDR3 region has the DNA TGTGCCAGCAGCCAAGTGGTAGTTAGCGCCCTCGAGCAGTACTTC. Translated: CASSQVVVSALEQYF.

The chain has TRBV7-3 and TRBJ2-3; the D gene is possibly TRBD2 (5 bases). Germline lookup yields CDR1 SGHTA and CDR2 FQGTGA. The CDR3 runs to 15 residues. V was trimmed by 1 base and J by 5 bases, leaving 13 bases between them. The CDR3, as DNA: TGTGCCAGCAGCTTAATGGGCGGGTCCGGAGATACGCAGTATTTT. This sequence encodes CASSLMGGSGDTQYF.

The genes are TRBV9 and TRBJ2-5; 7 bases line up with TRBD2. This CDR3 has 15 residues. The junction had 4 bases not matched to a gene; V was cut back by 0 bases and J by 2 bases. CDR1 and CDR2 (germline): SGDLS, YYNGEE. DNA of the CDR3: TGTGCCAGCAGCGTAGTTTCTAGCGGTCAAGAGACCCAGTACTTC. Translation gives CASSVVSSGQETQYF.

This rearrangement joins TRBV7-2 to TRBJ1-6; a weak D match, TRBD1 (5 bases). Germline loops: CDR1 SGHTA, CDR2 FQGNSA. Trimming left V 2 bases short and J 11 bases short, with 19 bases between. This CDR3 contains 16 residues. This chain's CDR3 is CASSLTGSRGGAPLHF. CDR3 sequence (DNA): TGTGCCAGCAGCTTAACGGGTAGCCGGGGGGGGGCACCCCTCCACTTT.

The V gene is TRBV5-1, the J gene TRBJ2-2, with a tentative D call TRBD2 (6 bases). Germline lookup yields CDR1 SGHRS and CDR2 YFSETQ. The V and J ends lost 0 bases and 1 base respectively, with 10 bases between them. The CDR3 covers 16 residues. CDR3 sequence reads: CASSLEGGMNTGELFF. The CDR3 bases are TGCGCCAGCAGCTTGGAAGGCGGGATGAACACCGGGGAGCTGTTTTTT.

This chain joins TRBV9 and TRBJ1-2, with 9 bases fitting TRBD1. CDR1 and CDR2 (germline): SGDLS, YYNGEE. Trimming at V came to 4 bases and at J to 6 bases, leaving 10 bases not matched to a gene. This CDR3 comprises 15 residues. CDR3 region: CASSSRDREGDGYTF. The CDR3 nucleotides are TGTGCCAGCAGCAGCCGGGACAGGGAAGGGGATGGCTACACCTTC.

As regards this clone: It is unclear where the CDR3 begins or ends on the DNA, so no DNA is shown, and the CDR3 is as TCRdb lists it. The chain combines TRBV21-1 with TRBJ2-4; the listed D gene, TRBD2, was not tested against the DNA. TRBV21-1 is classified as a pseudogene. The CDR3 length equals 17 residues, ends included. The CDR3 region is CASRGDWGEGAKNIQYF.

The V gene is TRBV11-1, the J gene TRBJ2-3; D might be TRBD1 (6 bases). The CDR3 has 16 residues. With 5 bases removed from V and 2 bases from J, the gap between germline ends came to 17 bases. Germline-derived CDR1 and CDR2 are SGHAT and FQDESV (reference sequence). The CDR3 DNA reads TGTGCCAGCAGCCTAAAGGACAGAGACCCCACAGATACGCAGTATTTT. Translating gives CASSLKDRDPTDTQYF.

CDR3 nucleotide sequence: TGTGCCAGCATCACAGGGTTCTCGTTGGACTATGGCTACACCTTC. Its protein is CASITGFSLDYGYTF. J is TRBJ1-2 and V is TRBV7-6, with TRBD1 as a possible D gene (6 bases). Looked up from germline, CDR1 is SGHVS and CDR2 is FNYEAQ. V was cut by 7 bases and J by 3 bases, with 18 bases left in between. This CDR3 region has 15 residues.

The rearrangement joins TRBV9 to TRBJ2-1, with 10 bases lining up with TRBD2. CDR1 is SGDLS, CDR2 YYNGEE, per germline. The junction had 9 bases not matched to a gene; V was cut back by 4 bases and J by 8 bases. This CDR3 has 15 residues. DNA for the CDR3: TGTGCCAGCAGCCAAATAGCGGGGGGCCACTATGAGCAGTTCTTC. Translated: CASSQIAGGHYEQFF.

The gene calls are TRBV18 and TRBJ1-3; D uncertain. The CDR3 runs to 15 residues. V lost 1 base to trimming and J lost 0 bases, with 7 bases between them. The germline V gene has CDR1 KGHSH and CDR2 LQKENI. As DNA, the CDR3 is TGTGCCAGCTCACCACGTGCGGGCTCTGGAAACACCATATATTTT. Its protein is CASSPRAGSGNTIYF.